This T cell receptor beta chain originates from a study of blood T cell repertoires in COVID-19. Residents of approximately 25 US areas, aged about 18 to 95 years, made up the participants. The method was immunoSEQ multiplex PCR; TCRdb's version includes in-frame clones alone and lacks a portion of them. The data show about 200,000 clones, with around 76% seen just once and about a sixth held by the top ten. The receptor comes from a woman aged 50 to 65 with acute COVID-19. Sequencing used PBMCs or T cells enriched from blood (not recorded which).

The CDR3 region has the DNA TGTGCCAGCAGTTCCTCGACAGGGATCGATGGCTACACCTTC. It codes for CASSSSTGIDGYTF. The chain uses TRBV27 and TRBJ1-2; TRBD1 aligns across 7 bases. The ends lost 4 bases at V and 6 bases at J; junction bases unmatched: 8. Germline CDR1 and CDR2: MNHEY and SMNVEV (reference sequence). The CDR3 sequence is 14 residues long.